Detailed here is one T cell receptor (beta chain). The target antigen is unknown. Germline V gene data show CDR1 as SGHDT and CDR2 as YYEEEE. Trimming removed 4 bases from V and 4 bases from J, with 14 bases in between. The CDR3 runs 14 residues. This record belongs to a study of T cell repertoires in cytomegalovirus infection. About the study: Public TCR beta signatures indicated both CMV infection and matching HLA type. Notes on the study in general: The ex vivo response showed dominance by HLA-C-restricted CMV-specific TCR beta clonotypes. Cumulative frequency (of public TCR beta family members) identified carriers of CMV plus the relevant HLA.

One entry per CDR3 protein, called by TCRdb with MiXCR from the reads. The repertoire holds over 250,000 distinct CDR3 sequences, with more than 20% as singletons. The source is a human donor in good health (CMV status not recorded). Some clones in this sample may be carry-over from other donors' samples. The sample comprised PBMCs. The V and J genes are TRBV5-6 and TRBJ2-5, with D possibly called TRBD1 or TRBD2 (5 bases each). The CDR3, as DNA: TGTGCCAGCAGCCCTTGGGACCTTCCAGAGACCCAGTACTTC. Translation: CASSPWDLPETQYF.